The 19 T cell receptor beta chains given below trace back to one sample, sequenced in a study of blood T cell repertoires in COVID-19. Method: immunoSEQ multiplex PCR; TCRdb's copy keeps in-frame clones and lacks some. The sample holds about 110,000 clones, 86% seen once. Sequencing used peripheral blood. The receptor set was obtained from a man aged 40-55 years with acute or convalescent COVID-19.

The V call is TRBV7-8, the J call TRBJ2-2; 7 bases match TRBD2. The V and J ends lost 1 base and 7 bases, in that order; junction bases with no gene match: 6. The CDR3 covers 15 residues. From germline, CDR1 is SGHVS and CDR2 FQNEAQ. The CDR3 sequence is CASSLGRRENGELFF. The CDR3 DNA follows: TGTGCCAGCAGCTTAGGACGGCGGGAGAACGGGGAGCTGTTTTTT.

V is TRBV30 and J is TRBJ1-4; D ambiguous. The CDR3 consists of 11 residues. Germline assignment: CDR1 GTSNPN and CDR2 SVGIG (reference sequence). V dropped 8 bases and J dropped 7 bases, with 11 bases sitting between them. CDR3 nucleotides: TGTGCCGGAACGGGGTTTGAAAAACTGTTTTTT. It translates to CAGTGFEKLFF.

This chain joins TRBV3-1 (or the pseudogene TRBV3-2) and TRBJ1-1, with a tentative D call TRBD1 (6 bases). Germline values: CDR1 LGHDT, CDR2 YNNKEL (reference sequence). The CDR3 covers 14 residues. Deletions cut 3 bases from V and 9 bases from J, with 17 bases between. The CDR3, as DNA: TGTGCCAGCAGCCAGTCCGGACAGTACAAGAAAGCTTTCTTT. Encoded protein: CASSQSGQYKKAFF.

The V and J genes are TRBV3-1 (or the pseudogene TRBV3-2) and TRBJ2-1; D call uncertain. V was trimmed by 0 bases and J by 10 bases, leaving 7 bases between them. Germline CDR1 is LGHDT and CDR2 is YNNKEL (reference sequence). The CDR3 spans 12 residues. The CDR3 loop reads CASSQDGREQFF. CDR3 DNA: TGTGCCAGCAGCCAAGATGGTCGGGAGCAGTTCTTC.

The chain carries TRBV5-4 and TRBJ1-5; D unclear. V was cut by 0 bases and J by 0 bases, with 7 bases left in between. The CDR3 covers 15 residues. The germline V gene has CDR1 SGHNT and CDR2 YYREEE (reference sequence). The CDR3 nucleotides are TGTGCCAGCAGCTTGGACGGGATTAGCAATCAGCCCCAGCATTTT. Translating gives CASSLDGISNQPQHF.

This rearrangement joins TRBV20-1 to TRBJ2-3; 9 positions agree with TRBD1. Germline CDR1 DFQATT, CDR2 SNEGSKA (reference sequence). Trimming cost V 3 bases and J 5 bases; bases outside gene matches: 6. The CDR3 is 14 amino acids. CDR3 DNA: TGCAGTGCTAGTCCGGGACAGGGCCAAGATACGCAGTATTTT. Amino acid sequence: CSASPGQGQDTQYF.

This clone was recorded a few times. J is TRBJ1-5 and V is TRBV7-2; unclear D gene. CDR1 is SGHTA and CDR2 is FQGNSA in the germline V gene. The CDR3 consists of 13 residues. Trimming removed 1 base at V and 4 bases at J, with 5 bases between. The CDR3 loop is CASSLDKNQPQHF. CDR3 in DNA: TGTGCCAGCAGCTTAGACAAAAATCAGCCCCAGCATTTT.

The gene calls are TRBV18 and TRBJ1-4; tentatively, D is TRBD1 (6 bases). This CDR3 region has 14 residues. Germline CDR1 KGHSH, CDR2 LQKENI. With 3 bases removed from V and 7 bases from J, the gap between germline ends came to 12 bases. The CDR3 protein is CASSPFGTPEKLFF. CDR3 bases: TGTGCCAGCTCACCCTTCGGGACACCTGAAAAACTGTTTTTT.

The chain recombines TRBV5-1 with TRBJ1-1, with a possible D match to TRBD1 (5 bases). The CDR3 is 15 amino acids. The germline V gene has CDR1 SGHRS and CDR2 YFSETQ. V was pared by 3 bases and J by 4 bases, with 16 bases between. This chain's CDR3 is CASSSDGGWGTEAFF. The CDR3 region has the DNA TGCGCCAGCAGCTCGGATGGGGGGTGGGGCACTGAAGCTTTCTTT.

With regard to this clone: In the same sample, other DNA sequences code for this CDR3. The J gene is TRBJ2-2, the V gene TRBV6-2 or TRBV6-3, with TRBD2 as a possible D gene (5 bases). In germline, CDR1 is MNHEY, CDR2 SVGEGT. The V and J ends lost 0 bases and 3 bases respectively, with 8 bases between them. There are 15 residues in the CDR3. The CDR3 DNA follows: TGTGCCAGCAGTTACTCAGGAGGTGACACCGGGGAGCTGTTTTTT. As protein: CASSYSGGDTGELFF.

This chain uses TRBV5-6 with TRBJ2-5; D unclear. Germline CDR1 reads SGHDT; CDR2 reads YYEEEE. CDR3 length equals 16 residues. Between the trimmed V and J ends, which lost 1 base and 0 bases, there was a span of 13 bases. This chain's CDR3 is CASSLLQATYQETQYF. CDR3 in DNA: TGTGCCAGCAGCTTGTTGCAGGCTACGTACCAAGAGACCCAGTACTTC.

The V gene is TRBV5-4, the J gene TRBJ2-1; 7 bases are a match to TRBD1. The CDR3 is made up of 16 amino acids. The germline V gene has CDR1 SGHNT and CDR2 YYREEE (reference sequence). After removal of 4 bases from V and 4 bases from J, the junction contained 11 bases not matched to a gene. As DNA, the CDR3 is TGTGCCAGCAGCCTGGGGTTACAGGGGCCGTACAATGAGCAGTTCTTC. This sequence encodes CASSLGLQGPYNEQFF.

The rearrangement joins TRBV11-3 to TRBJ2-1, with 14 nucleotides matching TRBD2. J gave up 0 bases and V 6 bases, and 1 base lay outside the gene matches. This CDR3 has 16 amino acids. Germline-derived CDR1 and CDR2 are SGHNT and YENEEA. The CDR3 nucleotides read TGTGCCAGCAGTGGGACTAGCGGGAGCTCCTACAATGAGCAGTTCTTC. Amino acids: CASSGTSGSSYNEQFF.

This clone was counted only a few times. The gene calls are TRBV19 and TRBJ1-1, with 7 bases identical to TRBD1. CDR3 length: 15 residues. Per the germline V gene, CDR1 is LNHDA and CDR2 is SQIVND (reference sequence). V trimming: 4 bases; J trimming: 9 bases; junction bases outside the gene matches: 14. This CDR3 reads CASSTSTGSRSKAFF. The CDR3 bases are TGTGCCAGTAGTACGTCGACAGGGAGCAGATCGAAAGCTTTCTTT.

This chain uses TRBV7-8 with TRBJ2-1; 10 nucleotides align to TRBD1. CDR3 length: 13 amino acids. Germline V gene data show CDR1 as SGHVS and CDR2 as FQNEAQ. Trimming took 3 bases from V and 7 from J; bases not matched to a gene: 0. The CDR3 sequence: CASSLDRGNEQFF. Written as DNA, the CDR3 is TGTGCCAGCAGCTTGGACAGGGGGAATGAGCAGTTCTTC.

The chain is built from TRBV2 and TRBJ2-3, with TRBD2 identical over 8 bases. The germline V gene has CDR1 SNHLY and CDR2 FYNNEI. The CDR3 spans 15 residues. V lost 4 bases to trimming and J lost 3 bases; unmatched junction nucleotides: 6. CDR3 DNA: TGTGCCAGCAGTGTATCGGGGGGGCCAACAGATACGCAGTATTTT. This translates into CASSVSGGPTDTQYF.

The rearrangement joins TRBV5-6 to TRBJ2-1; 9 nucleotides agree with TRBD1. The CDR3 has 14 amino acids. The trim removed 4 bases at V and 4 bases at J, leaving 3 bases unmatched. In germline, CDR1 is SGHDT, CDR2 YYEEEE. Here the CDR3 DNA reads TGTGCCAGCAGCCCGGACAGGGGTTACAATGAGCAGTTCTTC. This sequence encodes CASSPDRGYNEQFF.

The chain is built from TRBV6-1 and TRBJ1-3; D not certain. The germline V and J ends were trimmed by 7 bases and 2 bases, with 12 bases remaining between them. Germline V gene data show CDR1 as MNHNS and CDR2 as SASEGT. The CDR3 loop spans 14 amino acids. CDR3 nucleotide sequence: TGTGCCAGCAACCCAGGTGCACCTGGAAACACCATATATTTT. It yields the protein CASNPGAPGNTIYF.

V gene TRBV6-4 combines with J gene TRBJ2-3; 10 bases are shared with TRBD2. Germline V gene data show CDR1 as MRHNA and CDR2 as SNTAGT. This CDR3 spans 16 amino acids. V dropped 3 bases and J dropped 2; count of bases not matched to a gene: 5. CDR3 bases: TGTGCCAGCAGTGAAGCTAGCGGGAGTGCCACAGATACGCAGTATTTT. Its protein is CASSEASGSATDTQYF.